The rows below give T cell receptor beta chains drawn from one sample of a study of vaccination effects on CD4 cells after COVID-19. The antigens of these receptors remain unknown. Clones were read by immunoSEQ multiplex PCR, and TCRdb kept only the in-frame ones, dropping some. The table lists 50,000 to 60,000 clones, under 70% of them singletons. The sequencing used CD4+ T cells from PBMCs cultured with SARS-CoV-2 spike peptides, collected before COVID-19 vaccination. Source of these receptors: a human donor who received a COVID-19 vaccine. Both conserved end residues are part of each CDR3. Each record gives: J gene, V gene, clone size, CDR3 protein. Not all rows give a size; the values are once, few, many and, for expanded clones, a class.

j_call: TRBJ1-5
v_call: TRBV15
clone_size: -
cdr3_aa: CATSRGRDRGPLRERGPQHF

j_call: TRBJ1-1
v_call: TRBV9
clone_size: -
cdr3_aa: CASSPSSSGWTEAFF

j_call: TRBJ1-2
v_call: TRBV6-5
clone_size: -
cdr3_aa: CASSYSTGTGDSGYTF

j_call: TRBJ1-5
v_call: TRBV18
clone_size: few
cdr3_aa: CASSPARGQPQHF

j_call: TRBJ1-1
v_call: TRBV5-1
clone_size: -
cdr3_aa: CASSGQGANTEAFF

j_call: TRBJ2-1
v_call: TRBV4-1
clone_size: -
cdr3_aa: CASSQGNLVDEQFF

j_call: TRBJ1-3
v_call: TRBV11-2
clone_size: few
cdr3_aa: CASARGNTIYF

j_call: TRBJ1-2
v_call: TRBV30
clone_size: -
cdr3_aa: CARTKSGDSRYGYTF

j_call: TRBJ1-5
v_call: TRBV7-9
clone_size: -
cdr3_aa: CASSRVDSEGNQPQHF

j_call: TRBJ2-1
v_call: TRBV7-9
clone_size: -
cdr3_aa: CASSLAGTNNEQFF

j_call: TRBJ1-6
v_call: TRBV5-1
clone_size: -
cdr3_aa: CASTPSAGLNSPLHF

j_call: TRBJ1-4
v_call: TRBV28
clone_size: -
cdr3_aa: CASRPRLGGLFF

j_call: TRBJ2-7
v_call: TRBV28
clone_size: -
cdr3_aa: CASSRRTGSIYEQYF

j_call: TRBJ2-5
v_call: TRBV4-1
clone_size: once
cdr3_aa: CASSQDGLAGGQETQYF

j_call: TRBJ1-4
v_call: TRBV19
clone_size: -
cdr3_aa: CASRPGRSTNEKLFF

j_call: TRBJ1-2
v_call: TRBV19
clone_size: once
cdr3_aa: CASSIAGGANYGYTF

j_call: TRBJ2-7
v_call: TRBV30
clone_size: -
cdr3_aa: CAWSVLGRKRSYEQYF

j_call: TRBJ1-5
v_call: TRBV4-2
clone_size: few
cdr3_aa: CASSQDPNSNQPQHF

j_call: TRBJ1-2
v_call: TRBV30
clone_size: -
cdr3_aa: CAWSLGRLAF

j_call: TRBJ1-6
v_call: TRBV2
clone_size: few
cdr3_aa: CASRGGSISPLHF

j_call: TRBJ2-2
v_call: TRBV5-1
clone_size: -
cdr3_aa: CASSTGRLNTGELFF

j_call: TRBJ1-1
v_call: TRBV18
clone_size: -
cdr3_aa: CASSPARQNTEAFF

j_call: TRBJ2-3
v_call: TRBV3-1/TRBV3-2
clone_size: -
cdr3_aa: CASSQGLAERTDTQYF

j_call: TRBJ2-1
v_call: TRBV5-1
clone_size: once
cdr3_aa: CASGKGGGGSYNEQFF

j_call: TRBJ2-7
v_call: TRBV27
clone_size: few
cdr3_aa: CASSFDRGGSYEQYF

j_call: TRBJ1-5
v_call: TRBV10-3
clone_size: -
cdr3_aa: CAIKDSSNQPQHF

j_call: TRBJ2-1
v_call: TRBV11-2
clone_size: once
cdr3_aa: CASSPPGEQFF

j_call: TRBJ2-7
v_call: TRBV28
clone_size: once
cdr3_aa: CASSPRAGTSGTYEQYF

j_call: TRBJ2-3
v_call: TRBV24-1
clone_size: -
cdr3_aa: CATSDPARDTQYF

j_call: TRBJ2-5
v_call: TRBV6-2/TRBV6-3
clone_size: -
cdr3_aa: CASSYVRETQYF